The 18 T cell receptor beta chains listed next were all sequenced from one sample in a study of cytomegalovirus exposure and HLA in healthy donors. TCRdb's copy holds only in-frame clones and misses some; the assay was immunoSEQ multiplex PCR. Among around 150,000 clones, around 85% were seen once, and the ten largest hold under 7%. The sample taken for sequencing was PBMCs. The receptors stem from a woman under 40 in good health and CMV-seronegative.

In nucleotides, the CDR3 is TGTGCCAGCAGTGAACCCCTAGCGGAGTACAATGAGCAGTTCTTC. Protein sequence: CASSEPLAEYNEQFF. The chain links TRBV2 to TRBJ2-1; 7 positions match TRBD2. The V gene's germline CDR1 is SNHLY and CDR2 FYNNEI. The V and J ends lost 2 bases and 4 bases, in that order; junction bases with no gene match: 5. This CDR3 region has 15 residues.

The CDR3 spells CASSLDRSGETQYF. The CDR3 nucleotides are TGTGCCAGCAGCTTGGACAGGTCCGGAGAGACCCAGTACTTC. V gene TRBV7-3 combines with J gene TRBJ2-5; 7 bases fit TRBD1. This CDR3 has 14 amino acids. V shed 3 bases, J shed 4 bases, and the junction held 5 bases outside the gene matches. Germline V gene data show CDR1 as SGHTA and CDR2 as FQGTGA.

J is TRBJ2-7 and V is TRBV19, with 7 bases identical to TRBD1. Trimming removed 6 bases from V and 0 bases from J; junction bases left unmatched: 5. The CDR3 is 14 amino acids. Germline V lookup: CDR1 LNHDA, CDR2 SQIVND (reference sequence). The CDR3 loop reads CASRRRQGSYEQYF. The DNA of the CDR3 is TGTGCCAGTAGACGGAGACAGGGCTCCTACGAGCAGTACTTC.

This sequence joins TRBV2 and TRBJ1-1; TRBD1 is a possible D gene (5 bases). V lost 2 bases to trimming and J lost 1 base, with 8 bases between them. Germline CDR1 reads SNHLY; CDR2 reads FYNNEI. The CDR3 is 14 residues long. This chain's CDR3 is CASSERQGNTEAFF. Here the CDR3 DNA reads TGTGCCAGCAGTGAAAGGCAGGGGAACACTGAAGCTTTCTTT.

The genes are TRBV2 and TRBJ1-6; the D is unclear. Germline assignment: CDR1 SNHLY and CDR2 FYNNEI. The CDR3 sequence is 15 residues long. Trimming shortened V by 4 bases and J by 8 bases, and 15 bases separated the two germline ends. CDR3 coding DNA: TGTGCCAGCAGTGTCGGGCAGATGTACTATTCACCCCTCCACTTT. It codes for CASSVGQMYYSPLHF.

On this clone itself: Germline and junction disagree at one end, which may indicate a read error. This chain connects TRBV7-7 to TRBJ2-5; 12 bases fit TRBD2. The germline V gene encodes CDR1 SSHAT and CDR2 FNYEAQ (reference sequence). The length of the CDR3 is 17 residues. The CDR3 is CASSFSSGGAFQETQYF. CDR3 nucleotide sequence: TGTGCTAGCAGCTTTTCTAGCGGGGGGGCCTTCCAAGAGACCCAGTACTTC.

The J gene is TRBJ1-1, the V gene TRBV5-4; D not resolved. Between the trimmed V and J ends, which lost 2 bases and 4 bases, there was a span of 15 bases. This CDR3 spans 15 amino acids. CDR1 is SGHNT, CDR2 YYREEE, per germline (reference sequence). CDR3 DNA sequence: TGTGCCAGCAGCTTTAACTCAGGTGTAGGCACTGAAGCTTTCTTT. Amino acid sequence: CASSFNSGVGTEAFF.

The DNA for the CDR3 is TGTGCCAGTAGTATTCGACAGGTTACCAATACGCAGTATTTT. It encodes CASSIRQVTNTQYF. J is TRBJ2-3 and V is TRBV19, with D perhaps TRBD1 (6 bases). The germline V gene encodes CDR1 LNHDA and CDR2 SQIVND (reference sequence). This CDR3 comprises 14 residues. V lost 3 bases to trimming and J lost 7 bases, with 14 bases between them. Full variable domain (missing parts from reference TRBV19 and TRBJ2-3): DGGITQSPKYLFRKEGQNVTLSCEQNLNHDAMYWYRQDPGQGLRLIYYSQIVNDFQKGDIAEGYSVSREKKESFPLTVTSAQKNPTAFYLCASSIRQVTNTQYFGPGTRLTVL.

The chain links TRBV4-3 to TRBJ2-1; no clear D. The CDR3 extends over 15 amino acids. Looked up from germline, CDR1 is LGHNA and CDR2 is YSLEER. Trimming took off 0 bases at V and 5 bases at J, with 11 bases between the two ends. The CDR3 DNA reads as TGCGCCAGCAGCCAAGATACGGGCCGAAACAATGAGCAGTTCTTC. The encoded protein is CASSQDTGRNNEQFF.

This clone was counted a few times. The genes are TRBV7-9 and TRBJ1-1; D gene ambiguous. Trimming left V 1 base short and J 8 bases short, with 14 bases between. Germline V lookup: CDR1 SEHNR, CDR2 FQNEAQ (reference sequence). This CDR3 has 14 residues. The CDR3 sequence is CASSLVGPFKEAFF. The CDR3 DNA reads TGTGCCAGCAGCTTAGTAGGTCCTTTCAAGGAAGCTTTCTTT.

The chain couples TRBV12-1 to TRBJ2-1. TRBV12-1 is described as a pseudogene. The CDR3 is 17 amino acids. The chain's CDR3 is CASSFLGGGPRRDEQFF. CDR3 sequence (DNA): TGTGCCAGCAGCTTCCTTGGAGGGGGGCCTCGAAGGGATGAGCAGTTCTTC.

This clone has just one count. The V call is TRBV5-4, the J call TRBJ1-1; D remains unclear. CDR3 length equals 13 residues. The V gene's germline CDR1 is SGHNT and CDR2 YYREEE (reference sequence). Trimming took 1 base from V and 0 from J, leaving 4 bases between them. The CDR3 nucleotides read TGTGCCAGCAGCTTGCCCATGAACACTGAAGCTTTCTTT. Its protein product is CASSLPMNTEAFF.

This chain uses TRBV2 with TRBJ2-2; 9 bases fit TRBD2. This CDR3 has 15 residues. The junction had 6 bases not matched to a gene; V was cut back by 6 bases and J by 4 bases. Per germline, CDR1 SNHLY and CDR2 FYNNEI. CDR3 loop: CASRGSSGATGELFF. The CDR3 bases are TGTGCCAGCAGAGGATCTAGCGGGGCCACCGGGGAGCTGTTTTTT.

The chain uses TRBV4-2 and TRBJ2-7; D is uncertain. Germline V lookup: CDR1 LGHNA, CDR2 YNFKEQ. The germline V and J ends were trimmed by 0 bases and 3 bases, with 12 bases remaining between them. The CDR3 runs 15 residues. CDR3 sequence reads: CASSQDYRAHYEQYF. CDR3 nucleotide sequence: TGTGCCAGCAGCCAAGACTACCGGGCCCACTACGAGCAGTACTTC.

This chain joins TRBV19 and TRBJ2-7; 8 bases map to TRBD1. CDR3 size: 17 residues. CDR1 is LNHDA and CDR2 is SQIVND in the germline V gene (reference sequence). V was clipped by 5 bases and J by 2 bases; unmatched bases: 14. Here the CDR3 reads CASSPQGGQGSPYEQYF. The CDR3 coding sequence is TGTGCCAGTAGTCCCCAGGGCGGACAGGGATCTCCCTACGAGCAGTACTTC.

The rearrangement joins TRBV20-1 to TRBJ2-3, with D unclear. CDR3 length equals 11 residues. Germline V gives CDR1 DFQATT, CDR2 SNEGSKA (reference sequence). V was shortened by 4 bases and J by 8 bases, with 10 bases between the two germline ends. In DNA form, the CDR3 reads TGCAGTGCTACCAGTCAGGTTACGCAGTATTTT. This sequence encodes CSATSQVTQYF.

This clone was recorded only once. The rearrangement uses TRBV7-9 and TRBJ1-2; D might be TRBD1 (5 bases). CDR1 is SEHNR, CDR2 FQNEAQ, per germline (reference sequence). Trimming took off 9 bases at V and 4 bases at J, with 15 bases between the two ends. This CDR3 spans 13 amino acids. Written as DNA, the CDR3 is TGTGCCAGTGAACGGTCAGGGACCTATGGCTACACCTTC. This encodes CASERSGTYGYTF.

The chain recombines TRBV7-2 with TRBJ2-1; 10 nucleotides match TRBD2. Germline V gene data show CDR1 as SGHTA and CDR2 as FQGNSA. The V segment lost 6 bases and the J segment 3 bases; nucleotides outside the gene matches: 2. The CDR3 covers 14 residues. The CDR3 sequence: CASRLAGDYNEQFF. CDR3 DNA sequence: TGTGCCAGCAGGCTAGCGGGAGACTACAATGAGCAGTTCTTC.